Below are 9 T cell receptor beta chains sequenced from a single sample in a study of cytomegalovirus exposure and HLA in healthy donors. The PCR was carried out with 60 Vbeta primers and 13 Jbeta primers. TCRdb's table, derived via immunoSEQ multiplex PCR, lists solely in-frame clones and lacks some. Its listing shows roughly 50,000 clones. The source material was PBMCs. The receptors originated from a male donor in good health and CMV-seropositive.

V and J are TRBV7-3 and TRBJ2-2; D is unclear. Germline CDR1 and CDR2: SGHTA and FQGTGA. V lost 5 bases to trimming and J lost 2 bases, with 9 bases between them. The CDR3 is 14 amino acids. DNA for the CDR3: TGTGCCAGCAGCCCTGGGCTTAACACCGGGGAGCTGTTTTTT. This gives the protein CASSPGLNTGELFF.

The chain employs TRBV6-5 and TRBJ1-1, with D hard to call. CDR1 and CDR2 from the germline V gene are MNHEY and SVGAGI. The CDR3 consists of 13 residues. The V end lost 2 bases, the J end lost 5 bases, and 9 bases lay between the germline ends. The CDR3 spells CASSYTLATEAFF. CDR3 coding DNA: TGTGCCAGCAGTTACACTTTAGCAACTGAAGCTTTCTTT.

V gene TRBV30 combines with J gene TRBJ2-1; 11 bases are shared with TRBD1. Trimming at V came to 4 bases and at J to 9 bases, leaving 8 bases not matched to a gene. The CDR3 runs to 14 residues. Germline values: CDR1 GTSNPN, CDR2 SVGIG (reference sequence). CDR3 amino acids: CAWTKGQGVGEQFF. Written as DNA, the CDR3 is TGTGCCTGGACGAAGGGACAGGGGGTCGGTGAGCAGTTCTTC.

This chain links TRBV4-1 with TRBJ1-3; D not certain. The germline V gene has CDR1 MGHRA and CDR2 YSYEKL. Trimming cost V 0 bases and J 3 bases, with 21 bases left between them. The CDR3 has 19 amino acids. The CDR3 loop reads CASSQEPDTLRVIGNTIYF. For the CDR3, the DNA is TGCGCCAGCAGCCAAGAGCCTGACACCTTGAGGGTCATTGGAAACACCATATATTTT.

The V and J genes are TRBV14 and TRBJ1-3; D may be TRBD1 (5 bases). The CDR3 length is 19 residues. Germline CDR1 reads SGHDN; CDR2 reads FVKESK. Trimming pared 1 base from V and 0 bases from J, leaving 19 bases between. CDR3 in DNA: TGTGCCAGCAGCCAAGGATGGGGACCGGGACTGGGCTCTGGAAACACCATATATTTT. Translating gives CASSQGWGPGLGSGNTIYF.

The genes are TRBV4-1 and TRBJ2-1, with 8 bases matching TRBD2. The CDR3 contains 14 residues. The trim removed 4 bases at V and 3 bases at J, leaving 2 bases unmatched. Germline V gene data show CDR1 as MGHRA and CDR2 as YSYEKL. This CDR3 is CASSRLAGYNEQFF. CDR3 nucleotide sequence: TGCGCCAGCAGCCGCCTAGCGGGCTACAATGAGCAGTTCTTC.

The gene calls are TRBV7-9 and TRBJ1-2; 7 nucleotides align to TRBD1. Unmatched junction bases numbered 7, after V lost 5 bases and J lost 4 bases. Germline loops: CDR1 SEHNR, CDR2 FQNEAQ (reference sequence). The CDR3 is made up of 14 amino acids. Here the CDR3 reads CASSAGTAFYGYTF. The CDR3 coding sequence is TGTGCCAGCAGCGCAGGGACAGCGTTCTATGGCTACACCTTC.

Worth noting for this clone: The sample has other DNA sequences that encode this CDR3 too. This chain links TRBV28 with TRBJ2-7; TRBD1 matches 7 bases. CDR3 length: 13 amino acids. J was trimmed by 1 base and V by 3 bases; bases with no gene match: 0. The V gene's germline CDR1 is MDHEN and CDR2 SYDVKM. The CDR3 here is CASSLGQSYEQYF. CDR3 nucleotides: TGTGCCAGCAGTTTGGGACAGTCCTACGAGCAGTACTTC.

The CDR3 region has the DNA TGTGCCAGCAGCTTAGAGTCTGGGCAACCCCAGCATTTT. It is translated as CASSLESGQPQHF. The chain combines TRBV11-1 with TRBJ1-5; the D is unclear. Trimming took 1 base from V and 10 from J, leaving 11 bases between them. The CDR3 covers 13 residues. CDR1 and CDR2 (germline): SGHAT, FQDESV (reference sequence).